This record covers a single T cell receptor (beta chain). CDR3 length equals 15 residues. CDR1 SGHVS and CDR2 FQNEAQ come from the germline V gene. Per TCR library, about 3.5 ug of total RNA was used. With the 5' RACE reads reprocessed, TCRdb shows one record per CDR3 protein and no DNA. Its listing shows 300,000 to 400,000 distinct CDR3 sequences. The data belong to a study of monozygotic twins with inflammatory bowel disease. This sequence joins TRBV7-8 and TRBJ1-1; TCRdb's assignment of TRBD1 cannot be checked, as there is no DNA. The sequence derives from a human donor with ulcerative colitis or Crohn's disease, or a healthy co-twin of an affected twin (not recorded which). The sequenced sample consisted of blood. The CDR3 protein is CASSLYTGGSTEAFF.